A single sample is the source of the 5 T cell receptor beta chains below, sequenced in a study of response to subunit inactivated influenza vaccine. TCRdb used MiXCR to reprocess the RT-PCR reads, holding one entry per CDR3 protein. The table includes some 800,000 distinct CDR3 sequences, around 20% detected once. Sequenced here: PBMCs from blood, sampled 4 to 6 days after vaccination. Receptors were obtained from a man aged 50-59 years who received an inactivated influenza vaccine.

V is TRBV6-1 and J is TRBJ1-2; TRBD1 is a possible D gene (6 bases). The CDR3 consists of 14 residues. V was shortened by 5 bases and J by 0 bases, with 10 bases between the two germline ends. Germline lookup yields CDR1 MNHNS and CDR2 SASEGT. The CDR3, as DNA: TGTGCCAGCAGTAGGACAGTCACTAACTATGGCTACACCTTC. Amino acid sequence: CASSRTVTNYGYTF.

This clonotype was picked up one time. The chain carries TRBV28 and TRBJ2-3; 11 nucleotides agree with TRBD1. The germline gives CDR1 MDHEN, CDR2 SYDVKM. Germline trimming cut 6 bases from V and 0 bases from J; bases unmatched to any gene: 11. The CDR3 is 18 amino acids. CDR3 in DNA: TGTGCCAGCAGAACCCTCCGGGACAGGGGGTTTAGCACAGATACGCAGTATTTT. It specifies CASRTLRDRGFSTDTQYF.

The chain employs TRBV7-2 and TRBJ2-1; D may be TRBD2 (5 bases). V was clipped by 4 bases and J by 5 bases, with 18 bases between them. CDR1 SGHTA and CDR2 FQGNSA come from the germline V gene. The CDR3 contains 16 residues. The CDR3 spells CASSSPLGVYHNEQFF. DNA for the CDR3: TGTGCCAGCAGCTCCCCCCTCGGGGTGTACCACAATGAGCAGTTCTTC.

This clonotype was observed at least ten times. The chain combines TRBV20-1 with TRBJ2-7; TRBD1 matches at 7 bases. Germline V gene sequence: CDR1 DFQATT, CDR2 SNEGSKA (reference sequence). V shed 3 bases, J shed 6 bases, and the junction held 8 bases outside the gene matches. The CDR3 sequence is 13 residues long. The CDR3 is CSARGTANFEQYF. The CDR3 nucleotides are TGCAGTGCTAGGGGGACAGCTAATTTCGAGCAGTACTTC.

This chain connects TRBV29-1 to TRBJ2-1, with 7 bases that match TRBD2. After removal of 7 bases from V and 4 bases from J, the junction contained 10 bases not matched to a gene. Germline CDR1 SQVTM, CDR2 ANQGSEA. There are 14 residues in the CDR3. CDR3 loop: CSAEGTTEYNEQFF. The CDR3 nucleotides read TGCAGCGCCGAAGGGACTACAGAATACAATGAGCAGTTCTTC.